These 27 T cell receptor beta chains originate from one sample sequenced in a study of OX40 agonist ivuxolimab in advanced cancers. Some clones are missing from TCRdb's copy, which holds only in-frame ones; the method was immunoSEQ multiplex PCR. The table includes roughly 55,000 clones, around 80% detected once. This specimen consisted of CD4+ or CD8+ T cells sorted from blood, obtained in a trial of the OX40 agonist ivuxolimab. The source is an adult with an advanced solid tumor such as melanoma, head and neck, liver or kidney cancer.

The rearrangement uses TRBV29-1 and TRBJ2-7; 9 bases agree with TRBD1. The CDR3 totals 14 residues. The germline CDR1 and CDR2 sequences are SQVTM and ANQGSEA. The V and J ends lost 5 bases and 5 bases, in that order; junction bases with no gene match: 10. CDR3 DNA sequence: TGCAGCGTTTTTACCGGGACAGGGTCCCACGAGCAGTACTTC. This encodes CSVFTGTGSHEQYF.

This clone was observed a few times. This chain links TRBV5-1 with TRBJ2-3; 7 positions agree with TRBD1. Germline V CDR1 and CDR2: SGHRS, YFSETQ. The CDR3 sequence is 18 residues long. V lost 0 bases and J lost 6; bases outside the gene matches: 16. The CDR3 region is CASSLGTFDRALRDTQYF. Here the CDR3 DNA reads TGCGCCAGCAGCTTGGGGACCTTCGACAGGGCCCTGAGGGATACGCAGTATTTT.

V is TRBV30 and J is TRBJ1-2, with D possibly matching TRBD1 (5 bases). The CDR3 consists of 13 residues. Germline V lookup: CDR1 GTSNPN, CDR2 SVGIG (reference sequence). V was clipped by 5 bases and J by 3 bases, with 13 bases between them. Written as DNA, the CDR3 is TGTGCCTGGGGATCGGGGCATGACTATGGCTACACCTTC. Translating gives CAWGSGHDYGYTF.

CDR3 residues: CASSMASGRETQYF. The DNA for the CDR3 is TGTGCCAGTAGTATGGCCAGCGGGAGAGAGACCCAGTACTTC. The chain carries TRBV19 and TRBJ2-5, with TRBD2 matching over 8 bases. Looked up from germline, CDR1 is LNHDA and CDR2 is SQIVND (reference sequence). The CDR3 consists of 14 residues. V lost 3 bases, J lost 4 bases, and 4 bases stayed unmatched.

The V and J genes are TRBV7-2 and TRBJ1-5; D gene uncertain. Trimming took 5 bases from V and 9 from J, leaving 14 bases between them. This CDR3 region has 13 residues. CDR1 and CDR2 (germline): SGHTA, FQGNSA. CDR3 coding DNA: TGTGCCAGCAGCCCTCCTGGTGTTCGGCCCCAGCATTTT. Its protein is CASSPPGVRPQHF.

V usage is TRBV2 and J usage is TRBJ2-7; D uncertain. The V gene lost 3 bases and the J gene lost 3 bases, with 6 bases spanning the gap. The CDR3 has 12 amino acids. CDR1 and CDR2 from the germline V gene are SNHLY and FYNNEI. The CDR3 DNA is TGTGCCAGCAGTGAGGTCTACTACGAGCAGTACTTC. Encoded protein: CASSEVYYEQYF.

The chain carries TRBV11-3 and TRBJ2-7; 8 nucleotides agree with TRBD2. Losses at the gene ends were 5 bases for V and 3 bases for J; bases not matched to a gene: 9. The CDR3 loop spans 15 amino acids. Germline V gives CDR1 SGHNT, CDR2 YENEEA. In DNA, the CDR3 is TGTGCCAGCAGCGTCGGGCGGGGGGCCCACTACGAGCAGTACTTC. Amino acids: CASSVGRGAHYEQYF.

For the CDR3, the DNA is TGTGCCAGCAGCTTATCCGGACAGGGGGACACTGAAGCTTTCTTT. As protein: CASSLSGQGDTEAFF. This sequence joins TRBV5-4 and TRBJ1-1; 10 bases align to TRBD1. The CDR3 is 15 amino acids. V was pared by 2 bases and J by 3 bases, with 4 bases of the junction left unmatched. Germline V lookup: CDR1 SGHNT, CDR2 YYREEE (reference sequence).

This sequence joins TRBV5-1 and TRBJ2-4, with TRBD2 as a possible D gene (5 bases). CDR1 SGHRS and CDR2 YFSETQ come from the germline V gene. V shed 0 bases and J shed 6 bases, with 7 bases lying between them. The CDR3 has 13 amino acids. In DNA form, the CDR3 reads TGCGCCAGCAGCTTGGCCCGGGGAAACATTCAGTACTTC. Translated: CASSLARGNIQYF.

The rearrangement joins TRBV28 to TRBJ2-3; no clear D gene. The CDR3 contains 13 residues. Germline lookup yields CDR1 MDHEN and CDR2 SYDVKM. Trimming took 6 bases from V and 3 from J, leaving 10 bases between them. CDR3 nucleotide sequence: TGTGCCAGCAGCCCCCCTTATACAGATACGCAGTATTTT. Translation gives CASSPPYTDTQYF.

This sequence joins TRBV28 and TRBJ1-5; D uncertain. The V gene's germline CDR1 is MDHEN and CDR2 SYDVKM. CDR3 length: 16 amino acids. V was pared by 3 bases and J by 4 bases, with 16 bases between. The CDR3 is CASSLKALAGNQPQHF. In DNA, the CDR3 is TGTGCCAGCAGTTTGAAGGCGTTGGCCGGGAATCAGCCCCAGCATTTT.

This clone has only a few counts. The V and J genes are TRBV13 and TRBJ2-3; 13 bases match TRBD2. The germline gives CDR1 PRHDT, CDR2 FYEKMQ (reference sequence). There are 20 residues in the CDR3. V was pared by 6 bases and J by 6 bases, with 21 bases of the junction left unmatched. The CDR3 DNA sequence: TGTGCCAGCAGTTCCAGTTTCACTCCGACTAGCGGGGGGCCGACGGATACGCAGTATTTT. Amino acids: CASSSSFTPTSGGPTDTQYF.

The V call is TRBV5-8, the J call TRBJ1-4; D gene uncertain. The germline V gene has CDR1 SGHTS and CDR2 YDEGEE. Between the trimmed V and J ends, which lost 0 bases and 4 bases, there was a span of 16 bases. The CDR3 covers 17 residues. The CDR3 reads CASSLGLGPANNEKLFF. CDR3 coding DNA: TGTGCCAGCAGCTTGGGCCTAGGCCCAGCCAATAATGAAAAACTGTTTTTT.

This clone appeared once. This chain connects TRBV5-1 to TRBJ2-7; 9 positions agree with TRBD1. Germline CDR1 is SGHRS and CDR2 is YFSETQ. There are 17 residues in the CDR3. Losses at the gene ends were 0 bases for V and 3 bases for J; bases not matched to a gene: 10. The CDR3 reads CASSLVTSGDRVYEQYF. The CDR3 coding sequence is TGCGCCAGCAGCTTGGTAACCTCTGGGGACAGGGTCTACGAGCAGTACTTC.

The genes are TRBV5-1 and TRBJ2-2; D may be TRBD1 (6 bases). The CDR3 has 14 residues. Trimming took 4 bases from V and 1 from J, leaving 8 bases between them. Germline CDR1 and CDR2: SGHRS and YFSETQ. In nucleotides, the CDR3 is TGCGCCAGCAGCACGGGACAGAACACCGGGGAGCTGTTTTTT. Its protein is CASSTGQNTGELFF.

This chain joins TRBV11-2 and TRBJ1-1; D not certain. CDR3 length: 15 residues. Germline CDR1 and CDR2: SGHAT and FQNNGV. V was clipped by 1 base and J by 1 base, with 10 bases between them. The CDR3 protein is CASSLVGIGNTEAFF. Here the CDR3 DNA reads TGTGCCAGCAGCTTAGTAGGGATAGGGAACACTGAAGCTTTCTTT.

The rearrangement links TRBV6-5 to TRBJ1-4, with D unclear. Germline CDR1 is MNHEY and CDR2 is SVGAGI. The V end lost 7 bases, the J end lost 11 bases, and 20 bases lay between the germline ends. The CDR3 runs to 14 residues. The chain's CDR3 is CASTSDIIGRKLFF. Here the CDR3 DNA reads TGTGCCAGCACCTCTGACATCATAGGACGGAAACTGTTTTTT.

This chain joins TRBV5-1 and TRBJ2-1; TRBD2 might be the D (6 bases). The CDR3 covers 15 residues. Trimming stripped 4 bases from V and 4 bases from J, with 15 bases between. Germline V gene data show CDR1 as SGHRS and CDR2 as YFSETQ. Here the CDR3 reads CASSPAGSRYNEQFF. The CDR3 bases are TGCGCCAGCAGCCCGGCCGGGAGTAGGTACAATGAGCAGTTCTTC.

This chain joins TRBV19 and TRBJ1-1; unclear D gene. This CDR3 has 13 residues. V lost 2 bases and J 1 base, leaving 5 bases between the germline ends. The V gene's germline CDR1 is LNHDA and CDR2 SQIVND (reference sequence). The CDR3 reads CASSITQNTEAFF. The CDR3 DNA reads as TGTGCCAGTAGTATAACGCAGAACACTGAAGCTTTCTTT. The whole variable domain, filled in from reference TRBV19 and TRBJ1-1, reads DGGITQSPKYLFRKEGQNVTLSCEQNLNHDAMYWYRQDPGQGLRLIYYSQIVNDFQKGDIAEGYSVSREKKESFPLTVTSAQKNPTAFYLCASSITQNTEAFFGQGTRLTVV.

CDR3 sequence reads: CASSPGDRGPDNEQFF. The CDR3 coding sequence is TGTGCCAGCTCACCAGGGGACAGGGGGCCCGACAATGAGCAGTTCTTC. The chain is built from TRBV18 and TRBJ2-1; 12 nucleotides align to TRBD1. The CDR3 consists of 16 residues. Germline assignment: CDR1 KGHSH and CDR2 LQKENI. Trimming took 2 bases from V and 5 from J; bases not matched to a gene: 4.

This sequence joins TRBV11-2 and TRBJ2-7; TRBD2 might be the D (5 bases). The CDR3 runs to 16 residues. Trimming took 2 bases from V and 2 from J, leaving 16 bases between them. The germline V gene has CDR1 SGHAT and CDR2 FQNNGV. CDR3 residues: CASSLRTFHLPYEQYF. The CDR3 DNA follows: TGTGCCAGCAGCTTAAGGACTTTTCACTTACCCTACGAGCAGTACTTC.

V is TRBV7-9 and J is TRBJ2-5; D uncertain. Trimming removed 5 bases from V and 0 bases from J, with 7 bases in between. Germline V gene sequence: CDR1 SEHNR, CDR2 FQNEAQ (reference sequence). The length of the CDR3 is 13 residues. The CDR3 sequence is CASSLENQETQYF. As DNA, the CDR3 is TGTGCCAGCAGCCTGGAGAACCAAGAGACCCAGTACTTC.

The V gene is TRBV18, the J gene TRBJ2-5; D call uncertain. Trimming took 2 bases from V and 3 from J, leaving 7 bases between them. Germline loops: CDR1 KGHSH, CDR2 LQKENI. There are 13 residues in the CDR3. The CDR3: CASSPFAEETQYF. Here the CDR3 DNA reads TGTGCCAGCTCACCATTTGCGGAAGAGACCCAGTACTTC.

The V call is TRBV10-1, the J call TRBJ2-2, with 7 bases that match TRBD2. CDR1 is WNHNN and CDR2 is SYGVQD in the germline V gene (reference sequence). This CDR3 is built from 15 residues. Trimming cost V 0 bases and J 4 bases; bases outside gene matches: 2. The DNA for the CDR3 is TGCGCCAGCAGTGAGTCGGGCGGGGGCACCGGGGAGCTGTTTTTT. It translates to CASSESGGGTGELFF.

This clone appeared once. The chain combines TRBV5-4 with TRBJ2-7; 10 bases align to TRBD2. Germline trimming cut 4 bases from V and 2 bases from J; bases unmatched to any gene: 15. CDR1 and CDR2 (germline): SGHNT, YYREEE (reference sequence). The CDR3 consists of 18 residues. DNA of the CDR3: TGTGCCAGCAGCACCCAGGCCCGAATAGCGGGAGGTACCTACGAGCAGTACTTC. It specifies CASSTQARIAGGTYEQYF.

The chain has TRBV7-3 and TRBJ1-1; D remains ambiguous. Per germline, CDR1 SGHTA and CDR2 FQGTGA. V gave up 5 bases and J gave up 3 bases, with 16 bases separating them. The CDR3 runs 15 residues. The CDR3 region has the DNA TGTGCCAGCAGCCAAGGTAAAGGGATGGACACTGAAGCTTTCTTT. Protein: CASSQGKGMDTEAFF.

The genes are TRBV4-2 and TRBJ2-5; TRBD2 is a possible D gene (6 bases). Germline loops: CDR1 LGHNA, CDR2 YNFKEQ. This CDR3 spans 14 amino acids. V lost 5 bases and J lost 2, with 12 bases in between. DNA of the CDR3: TGTGCCAGCAGCTCCCTGGCGGGGCAAGAGACCCAGTACTTC. This codes for CASSSLAGQETQYF.